The 5 T cell receptor beta chains below were found in one sample sequenced in a study of blood T cells in healthy people across ages. Through a sample-barcoded 5' primer and a J-beta primer mix, a second PCR was run for roughly 6 to 11 cycles. TCRdb itself ran the 5' RACE reads through MiXCR, one entry per CDR3 protein. The data hold about 640,000 distinct CDR3 sequences, with roughly 50% observed a single time. The sequencing input was blood. These receptors came from a man in his sixties in good health.

This chain connects TRBV6-2 or TRBV6-3 to TRBJ2-3, with D perhaps matching TRBD2 (7 bases). V shed 2 bases and J shed 5 bases, with 14 bases lying between them. Germline-derived CDR1 and CDR2 are MNHEY and SVGEGT. The CDR3 runs 15 residues. The chain's CDR3 is CASSYMRGPVDTQYF. The CDR3 DNA reads TGTGCCAGCAGTTACATGCGGGGGCCCGTAGATACGCAGTATTTT.

This rearrangement joins TRBV6-6 to TRBJ2-2; D is undetermined. The V and J ends lost 2 bases and 4 bases respectively, with 11 bases between them. Germline V gene sequence: CDR1 MNHNY, CDR2 SVGAGI (reference sequence). This CDR3 is 15 amino acids long. CDR3 protein: CASSYRATGTGELFF. The CDR3 DNA reads TGTGCCAGCAGTTACCGGGCTACGGGCACCGGGGAGCTGTTTTTT.

This clonotype was picked up a small number of times. V usage is TRBV2 and J usage is TRBJ1-6; TRBD1 aligns across 7 bases. The CDR3 runs to 13 residues. V was clipped by 4 bases and J by 10 bases; unmatched bases: 4. The germline V gene has CDR1 SNHLY and CDR2 FYNNEI. CDR3 sequence: CASSGTGASPLHF. The CDR3 nucleotides read TGTGCCAGCAGTGGAACAGGGGCCTCACCCCTCCACTTT.

CDR3 region: CASSSGQRGLGGQETQFF. CDR3 sequence (DNA): TGTGCCAGCAGTTCGGGCCAACGGGGCCTCGGAGGGCAAGAGACCCAGTTCTTC. The rearrangement joins TRBV6-2 or TRBV6-3 to TRBJ2-5, with D tentatively TRBD2 (6 bases). Gene TRBJ2-1 matches the end of the DNA better, so the J call may be wrong. Germline values: CDR1 MNHEY, CDR2 SVGEGT. This CDR3 comprises 18 residues.

This clonotype showed up just a few times. The chain has TRBV29-1 and TRBJ2-1; maybe TRBD2 (5 bases). The CDR3 consists of 14 residues. Trimming took off 1 base at V and 0 bases at J, with 7 bases between the two ends. Germline-derived CDR1 and CDR2 are SQVTM and ANQGSEA. This chain's CDR3 is CSVEVGSSYNEQFF. Written as DNA, the CDR3 is TGCAGCGTTGAAGTGGGGAGCTCCTACAATGAGCAGTTCTTC.